This TCR beta chain is from a study of cytotoxic CD8 clonotypes in ibrutinib-treated CLL. At the level of the study: Responses: around 25 partial, 2 complete; after median around 68 months, around 14 stayed remitted, around twelve progressed.

The CDR3 is 14 residues long. Germline CDR1 is MDHEN and CDR2 is SYDVKM. The V gene end was trimmed by 6 bases and the J gene end by 8 bases; junction bases not matched to a gene: 9. Sequencing was performed with immunoSEQ multiplex PCR; in TCRdb, only in-frame clones are kept and a portion is missing. Of 120,000 to 150,000 clones listed, 80% to 95% are singletons. The chain uses TRBV28 and TRBJ1-4, with TRBD1 identical over 7 bases. This specimen was PBMCs, taken after 12 months of ibrutinib treatment. The receptor comes from a human donor with chronic lymphocytic leukemia. CDR3 sequence: CASRIKGAREKLFF. The CDR3 nucleotides are TGTGCCAGCAGAATAAAGGGGGCACGGGAAAAACTGTTTTTT.